Detailed here is one TCR beta chain. The data were obtained in a study of cytomegalovirus exposure and HLA in healthy donors. A multiplex PCR was run with 60 Vbeta primers and 13 Jbeta primers. Generated by immunoSEQ multiplex PCR, the TCRdb table keeps only in-frame clones and is missing some. The sample records some 95,000 clones, roughly 76% being singletons. The ends lost 3 bases at V and 0 bases at J; junction bases unmatched: 2. The CDR3 extends over 16 amino acids. Looked up from germline, CDR1 is GTSNPN and CDR2 is SVGIG (reference sequence). The sequence derives from a female donor in good health and CMV-seronegative. The rearrangement joins TRBV30 to TRBJ1-6; 10 nucleotides agree with TRBD1. The specimen was PBMCs. The CDR3 loop reads CAWRGQGSSYNSPLHF. In DNA form, the CDR3 reads TGTGCCTGGAGGGGACAGGGGAGCTCCTATAATTCACCCCTCCACTTT.